This T cell receptor beta chain emerged from a study of T cell repertoires in cytomegalovirus infection. For the study at large: In public TCR beta signatures, there were indications of both CMV infection and matching HLA type. Overall study findings and caveats: Clonotype analysis showed dominance of the ex vivo response by HLA-C-restricted CMV-specific TCR beta clonotypes. Cumulative public TCR beta family frequency identified carriers of CMV plus the relevant HLA.

This CDR3 spans 15 amino acids. The germline gives CDR1 MNHEY, CDR2 SMNVEV (reference sequence). V gave up 5 bases and J gave up 3 bases; unmatched junction bases: 5. TCRdb re-analysed the reads in MiXCR, keeping a single row per CDR3 protein. In the table there are almost 550,000 distinct CDR3 sequences, 15% to 20% of which are singletons. In its sample, this clonotype was seen many times. As yet, its antigen is unknown. The sequencing input was CD8+ T cells from PBMCs. The sequence derives from a human donor in good health (CMV status not recorded). Some clones in this sample may be carry-over from other donors' samples. The chain couples TRBV27 to TRBJ1-4; 8 positions match TRBD1. The chain's CDR3 is CASSRQGRPNEKLFF. Written as DNA, the CDR3 is TGTGCCAGCAGTCGACAGGGGCGGCCTAATGAAAAACTGTTTTTT.